Below are 27 T cell receptor beta chains sequenced from a single sample in a study of blood T cell repertoires in COVID-19 (dated by TCRdb to about 2020). Libraries came from the immunoSEQ multiplex PCR assay. The table comes from immuneACCESS by way of TCRdb, which keeps in-frame sequences with V and J called. Part of the clones is missing from these tables; in studies checked, under half for an unresolved V gene and the rest for unknown reasons. For this sample the table gives around 210,000 clones, of which approximately 87% were detected only once. Of the sample, approximately 0.75% falls within the top ten clones. The specimen was peripheral blood. The source of these receptors is a woman aged 70-85 years with acute or convalescent COVID-19.

This chain uses TRBV5-4 with TRBJ2-3; TRBD2 agrees at 12 bases. The J segment lost 1 base and the V segment lost 5 bases, leaving 2 bases of the junction unmatched. CDR3 length: 15 amino acids. Germline values: CDR1 SGHNT, CDR2 YYREEE (reference sequence). The CDR3 region is CASRPSGGGTDTQYF. CDR3 sequence (DNA): TGTGCCAGCAGACCTAGCGGGGGGGGCACAGATACGCAGTATTTT.

The rearrangement joins TRBV29-1 to TRBJ2-7, with 9 bases that match TRBD1. CDR3 length: 15 amino acids. V was clipped by 6 bases and J by 0 bases; unmatched bases: 9. Looked up from germline, CDR1 is SQVTM and CDR2 is ANQGSEA. Here the CDR3 reads CSVPTGGGNSYEQYF. In nucleotides, the CDR3 is TGCAGCGTCCCCACAGGGGGCGGAAACTCCTACGAGCAGTACTTC.

The chain has TRBV29-1 and TRBJ2-1, with TRBD2 identical over 9 bases. Germline CDR1 SQVTM, CDR2 ANQGSEA. V gave up 5 bases and J gave up 4 bases; unmatched junction bases: 3. The CDR3 loop spans 13 amino acids. The CDR3 bases are TGCAGCGTTCGACTAGCGGCGTACAATGAGCAGTTCTTC. Translating it yields CSVRLAAYNEQFF.

The chain joins TRBV7-9 to TRBJ2-7; 8 bases are shared with TRBD2. J was trimmed by 2 bases and V by 4 bases; bases with no gene match: 10. Germline V gives CDR1 SEHNR, CDR2 FQNEAQ (reference sequence). CDR3 length equals 16 residues. CDR3 sequence: CASSSRGRTSPYEQYF. CDR3 nucleotide sequence: TGTGCCAGCAGCTCAAGAGGTAGGACTAGCCCCTACGAGCAGTACTTC.

This clone was seen once. This sequence joins TRBV7-2 and TRBJ1-5; TRBD1 matches 9 bases. V shed 2 bases and J 6 bases; nucleotides not matched to a gene: 5. The CDR3 covers 15 residues. The germline CDR1 and CDR2 sequences are SGHTA and FQGNSA. The CDR3 is CASSLWGTGSQPQHF. As DNA, the CDR3 is TGTGCCAGCAGCTTATGGGGGACAGGGAGTCAGCCCCAGCATTTT.

The table lists this clone with a count of one. The chain links TRBV11-2 to TRBJ1-1; D gene uncertain. The germline V and J ends were trimmed by 0 bases and 6 bases, with 8 bases remaining between them. This CDR3 contains 13 residues. CDR1 and CDR2 (germline): SGHAT, FQNNGV. The CDR3 here is CASSLERVAEAFF. As DNA, the CDR3 is TGTGCCAGCAGCTTAGAGAGGGTTGCTGAAGCTTTCTTT.

The gene calls are TRBV18 and TRBJ1-2; a possible D gene is TRBD1 (6 bases). The CDR3 is made up of 13 amino acids. The germline V gene encodes CDR1 KGHSH and CDR2 LQKENI. Trimming took 5 bases from V and 3 from J, leaving 10 bases between them. The CDR3 region has the DNA TGTGCCAGCTCAACAGGGTTTGACTATGGCTACACCTTC. This codes for CASSTGFDYGYTF.

V is TRBV5-6 and J is TRBJ2-1; possible D gene TRBD1, 5 bases. V was pared by 4 bases and J by 0 bases, with 20 bases between. Germline assignment: CDR1 SGHDT and CDR2 YYEEEE. The CDR3 length is 18 residues. The CDR3, as DNA: TGTGCCAGCAGCCGTTTCTCTGCAGGGTTGAGCTCCTACAATGAGCAGTTCTTC. This gives the protein CASSRFSAGLSSYNEQFF.

In its sample, this clone was seen once. V is TRBV19 and J is TRBJ2-6; 11 bases line up with TRBD2. This CDR3 is 18 amino acids long. Germline-derived CDR1 and CDR2 are LNHDA and SQIVND (reference sequence). Trimming cost V 5 bases and J 4 bases; bases outside gene matches: 10. The CDR3 loop is CASSGLAGGPRGANVLTF. The DNA for the CDR3 is TGTGCCAGTAGTGGTTTAGCGGGAGGGCCGAGGGGGGCCAACGTCCTGACTTTC.

The V and J genes are TRBV10-3 and TRBJ2-7, with 8 bases fitting TRBD1. V dropped 9 bases and J dropped 2; count of bases not matched to a gene: 6. Germline values: CDR1 ENHRY, CDR2 SYGVKD. The CDR3 loop spans 13 amino acids. The DNA for the CDR3 is TGTGCCATGGGGACAGGTAGGACCTACGAGCAGTACTTC. Translating it yields CAMGTGRTYEQYF.

The chain recombines TRBV5-1 with TRBJ2-5, with D possibly TRBD2 on 5 matching bases. The germline V and J ends were trimmed by 1 base and 4 bases, with 14 bases remaining between them. Germline V gives CDR1 SGHRS, CDR2 YFSETQ. This CDR3 comprises 15 residues. In DNA form, the CDR3 reads TGCGCCAGCAGCTTGAGCGGATCAGTGGGAGAGACCCAGTACTTC. It is translated as CASSLSGSVGETQYF.

The rearrangement uses TRBV6-5 and TRBJ2-6; no definite D call. This CDR3 is built from 15 residues. Germline values: CDR1 MNHEY, CDR2 SVGAGI. V dropped 6 bases and J dropped 0 bases, with 9 bases sitting between them. In DNA, the CDR3 is TGTGCCAGCAGACCCGCAGACTCTGGGGCCAACGTCCTGACTTTC. Translated: CASRPADSGANVLTF.

Of note for this clone: Other nucleotide sequences from this sample produce the same CDR3. Written as DNA, the CDR3 is TGTGCCAGCAGTTCCCCCGGGACTAGAAGGACCGGGGAGCTGTTTTTT. It translates to CASSSPGTRRTGELFF. V is TRBV27 and J is TRBJ2-2; 8 nucleotides match TRBD2. CDR3 length: 16 amino acids. With 4 bases clipped from V and 5 bases from J, the junction kept 9 bases outside the gene matches. Germline loops: CDR1 MNHEY, CDR2 SMNVEV (reference sequence).

V and J are TRBV21-1 and TRBJ1-4. TRBV21-1 is a recognized pseudogene. The CDR3 has 11 amino acids. CDR3 DNA sequence: TGTGCCAGCAGCCCGAGAGAAAAACTGTTTTTT. This encodes CASSPREKLFF.

This clone was seen once. The rearrangement links TRBV10-1 to TRBJ2-7; TRBD1 agrees at 7 bases. The CDR3 sequence is 11 residues long. J lost 6 bases, V lost 8 bases, and 4 bases had no gene match. CDR1 WNHNN and CDR2 SYGVQD come from the germline V gene (reference sequence). CDR3 loop: CASGDRAEQYF. The CDR3 DNA follows: TGCGCCAGCGGCGACAGGGCCGAGCAGTACTTC.

The rearrangement links TRBV5-4 to TRBJ1-1, with 7 bases identical to TRBD1. Germline CDR1 SGHNT, CDR2 YYREEE (reference sequence). J gave up 1 base and V 4 bases, and 7 bases lay outside the gene matches. CDR3 length: 15 amino acids. The CDR3 DNA follows: TGTGCCAGCAGCCTCAGCAGACAGGGGAACACTGAAGCTTTCTTT. Amino acids: CASSLSRQGNTEAFF.

The chain recombines TRBV7-9 with TRBJ2-1; TRBD2 agrees at 11 bases. The CDR3 contains 16 residues. Germline V gene sequence: CDR1 SEHNR, CDR2 FQNEAQ (reference sequence). J lost 5 bases, V lost 1 base, and 4 bases had no gene match. CDR3 protein: CASSLGVAGGDNEQFF. The CDR3 DNA is TGTGCCAGCAGCTTAGGGGTAGCGGGAGGGGACAATGAGCAGTTCTTC.

In its sample, this clone was seen once. The rearrangement uses TRBV15 and TRBJ2-3; 13 bases are shared with TRBD2. This CDR3 is built from 15 residues. J lost 6 bases, V lost 5 bases, and 5 bases had no gene match. Germline CDR1 is LNHNV and CDR2 is YYDKDF (reference sequence). CDR3 bases: TGTGCCACCAGCGGACTAGCGGGAGATACGGATACGCAGTATTTT. Its protein product is CATSGLAGDTDTQYF. Supplemented by reference TRBV15 and TRBJ2-3, the full variable domain reads DAMVIQNPRYQVTQFGKPVTLSCSQTLNHNVMYWYQQKSSQAPKLLFHYYDKDFNNEADTPDNFQSRRPNTSFCFLDIRSPGLGDTAMYLCATSGLAGDTDTQYFGPGTRLTVL.

The chain joins TRBV24-1 to TRBJ1-2; 9 bases agree with TRBD1. The length of the CDR3 is 15 residues. The J segment lost 2 bases and the V segment lost 5 bases, leaving 5 bases of the junction unmatched. Germline V gene sequence: CDR1 KGHDR, CDR2 SFDVKD. The CDR3 here is CATSGGGTGNYGYTF. The CDR3 DNA reads TGTGCCACCAGTGGCGGCGGGACAGGGAACTATGGCTACACCTTC.

This chain joins TRBV11-1 and TRBJ2-2; D is uncertain. This CDR3 has 12 residues. V dropped 3 bases and J dropped 7 bases, with 6 bases sitting between them. From germline, CDR1 is SGHAT and CDR2 FQDESV (reference sequence). This CDR3 is CASSFPGGELFF. As DNA, the CDR3 is TGTGCCAGCAGCTTCCCCGGCGGGGAGCTGTTTTTT.

This chain links TRBV5-1 with TRBJ1-4; TRBD1 aligns across 9 bases. Germline assignment: CDR1 SGHRS and CDR2 YFSETQ. This CDR3 spans 12 amino acids. With 5 bases clipped from V and 8 bases from J, the junction kept 1 base outside the gene matches. CDR3 nucleotides: TGCGCCAGCAGGGACAGGGGAGAAAAACTGTTTTTT. This gives the protein CASRDRGEKLFF. Full variable domain (rest looked up from reference TRBV5-1 and TRBJ1-4): KAGVTQTPRYLIKTRGQQVTLSCSPISGHRSVSWYQQTPGQGLQFLFEYFSETQRNKGNFPGRFSGRQFSNSRSEMNVSTLELGDSALYLCASRDRGEKLFFGSGTQLSVL.

The chain uses TRBV11-3 and TRBJ1-1; D gene unclear. Germline V gene sequence: CDR1 SGHNT, CDR2 YENEEA. The CDR3 covers 17 residues. Trimming took 5 bases from V and 1 from J, leaving 20 bases between them. CDR3 DNA: TGTGCCAGCAGCCCCCGAGGCATCGGCACCCGGAACACTGAAGCTTTCTTT. This encodes CASSPRGIGTRNTEAFF.

The V call is TRBV15, the J call TRBJ2-3, with D perhaps matching TRBD2 (7 bases). This CDR3 is built from 14 residues. V was cut by 3 bases and J by 4 bases, with 11 bases left in between. Germline loops: CDR1 LNHNV, CDR2 YYDKDF (reference sequence). The CDR3 region has the DNA TGTGCCACCAGCAGGGAGGGGGGGGCAGATACGCAGTATTTT. Residues: CATSREGGADTQYF.

This sequence joins TRBV7-2 and TRBJ2-7, with TRBD1 matching 8 bases. Germline-derived CDR1 and CDR2 are SGHTA and FQGNSA. The CDR3 covers 14 residues. Unmatched junction bases numbered 7, after V lost 6 bases and J lost 3 bases. The CDR3 DNA is TGTGCCAGCAGTACCAGGACAGGGAGCTACGAGCAGTACTTC. Translated, it gives CASSTRTGSYEQYF.

This chain uses TRBV28 with TRBJ1-2; 12 bases align to TRBD1. Germline CDR1 MDHEN, CDR2 SYDVKM. This CDR3 comprises 17 residues. V was clipped by 5 bases and J by 4 bases; unmatched bases: 11. The CDR3 is CASSKPGQGAKGYGYTF. CDR3 in DNA: TGTGCCAGCAGTAAACCGGGACAGGGGGCGAAGGGCTATGGCTACACCTTC.

The chain joins TRBV18 to TRBJ1-1; D gene uncertain. Germline V lookup: CDR1 KGHSH, CDR2 LQKENI. The CDR3 length is 12 residues. V was trimmed by 5 bases and J by 1 base, leaving 5 bases between them. The CDR3 sequence is CASSSGNTEAFF. The CDR3 bases are TGTGCCAGCTCATCAGGGAACACTGAAGCTTTCTTT.

This clone was seen a single time. The V call is TRBV19, the J call TRBJ1-4, with 10 bases matching TRBD1. CDR3 length: 13 residues. J gave up 8 bases and V 8 bases, and 5 bases lay outside the gene matches. Germline V gene lookup returns CDR1 LNHDA and CDR2 SQIVND (reference sequence). In nucleotides, the CDR3 is TGTGCCAGTCAGCGGGACAGGGGAGAAAAACTGTTTTTT. Its protein product is CASQRDRGEKLFF.